What follows are 28 T cell receptor beta chains derived from one specimen sequenced in a study of T cell changes during pregnancy in multiple sclerosis. The method was immunoSEQ multiplex PCR; TCRdb's version includes in-frame clones alone and lacks a portion of them. The sample yields about 68,000 clones, roughly 89% seen once. The material sequenced was peripheral blood, taken in the second trimester of pregnancy. Receptor source: a female donor with multiple sclerosis, enrolled in a pregnancy study.

This chain uses TRBV4-3 with TRBJ2-2; no clear D. Trimming took off 2 bases at V and 4 bases at J, with 5 bases between the two ends. Germline V lookup: CDR1 LGHNA, CDR2 YSLEER. There are 13 residues in the CDR3. The CDR3 is CASSQWATGELFF. As DNA, the CDR3 is TGCGCCAGCAGCCAATGGGCCACCGGGGAGCTGTTTTTT.

The chain employs TRBV2 and TRBJ1-6, with 8 bases lining up with TRBD1. In germline, CDR1 is SNHLY, CDR2 FYNNEI. The CDR3 runs 14 residues. V lost 5 bases, J lost 7 bases, and 4 bases stayed unmatched. CDR3 amino acids: CASSSGQGNSPLHF. CDR3 DNA sequence: TGTGCCAGCAGTTCCGGACAGGGCAATTCACCCCTCCACTTT.

The chain has TRBV30 and TRBJ1-6, with 7 bases that match TRBD1. Germline V lookup: CDR1 GTSNPN, CDR2 SVGIG (reference sequence). With V trimmed by 5 bases and J by 7 bases, 8 bases remained unmatched. The CDR3 runs to 14 residues. The CDR3 region has the DNA TGTGCCTGGGGGGAGTACAGGGGAAATTCACCCCTCCACTTT. Its translation is CAWGEYRGNSPLHF.

Of note for this clone: The junction departs from germline at one end; a sequencing error may be responsible. V usage is TRBV19 and J usage is TRBJ1-5; 7 nucleotides align to TRBD1. This CDR3 comprises 16 residues. CDR1 LNHDA and CDR2 SQIVND come from the germline V gene (reference sequence). CDR3 in amino acids: CASAQGPLYSNQPQRF. The CDR3 DNA follows: TGTGCCAGCGCACAGGGGCCGCTCTATAGCAATCAGCCCCAGCGTTTT.

The table lists this clone with a count of one. V usage is TRBV11-2 and J usage is TRBJ2-7, with a weak D call TRBD1 (6 bases). This CDR3 spans 14 amino acids. Trimming left V 4 bases short and J 3 bases short, with 13 bases between. The germline V gene encodes CDR1 SGHAT and CDR2 FQNNGV. Here the CDR3 DNA reads TGTGCCAGCAGCTCTACAGGGTCCCACTACGAGCAGTACTTC. Translated, it gives CASSSTGSHYEQYF. Full variable domain (remainder filled in from reference TRBV11-2 and TRBJ2-7): EAGVAQSPRYKIIEKRQSVAFWCNPISGHATLYWYQQILGQGPKLLIQFQNNGVVDDSQLPKDRFSAERLKGVDSTLKIQPAKLEDSAVYLCASSSTGSHYEQYFGPGTRLTVT.

The V call is TRBV4-2, the J call TRBJ1-3, with TRBD1 matching 8 bases. The CDR3 is 16 amino acids. V shed 0 bases and J 4 bases; nucleotides not matched to a gene: 5. In germline, CDR1 is LGHNA, CDR2 YNFKEQ. CDR3 sequence: CASSQDPRGQGNTIYF. The CDR3 DNA sequence: TGTGCCAGCAGCCAAGACCCCAGGGGGCAAGGAAACACCATATATTTT.

The chain has TRBV4-2 and TRBJ2-1, with TRBD2 identical over 9 bases. This CDR3 region has 17 residues. V lost 0 bases to trimming and J lost 4 bases; unmatched junction nucleotides: 7. Germline loops: CDR1 LGHNA, CDR2 YNFKEQ. The CDR3 DNA is TGTGCCAGCAGCCAAGAACCTAGCGGGGAACCATACAATGAGCAGTTCTTC. This gives the protein CASSQEPSGEPYNEQFF.

The chain joins TRBV9 to TRBJ1-1, with a possible D match to TRBD1 (6 bases). CDR1 SGDLS and CDR2 YYNGEE come from the germline V gene. The CDR3 is 15 amino acids. V was trimmed by 0 bases and J by 4 bases, leaving 13 bases between them. CDR3 coding DNA: TGTGCCAGCAGCGTAGTGGGAGGGGGAATCACTGAAGCTTTCTTT. Translating gives CASSVVGGGITEAFF.

This chain joins TRBV6-1 and TRBJ1-6, with D perhaps matching TRBD1 (5 bases). The CDR3 runs to 16 residues. The germline CDR1 and CDR2 sequences are MNHNS and SASEGT. V gave up 0 bases and J gave up 7 bases, with 13 bases separating them. CDR3 amino acids: CASSEAQGHRNSPLHF. In nucleotides, the CDR3 is TGTGCCAGCAGTGAAGCGCAAGGACATCGGAATTCACCCCTCCACTTT.

V is TRBV10-2 and J is TRBJ1-5; D not certain. The CDR3 has 15 residues. Between the trimmed V and J ends, which lost 6 bases and 0 bases, there was a span of 12 bases. Germline values: CDR1 WSHSY, CDR2 SAAADI. The CDR3 nucleotides are TGCGCCAGCAGGGTTGGAGGAGGTAGCAATCAGCCCCAGCATTTT. This sequence encodes CASRVGGGSNQPQHF.

V gene TRBV11-2 combines with J gene TRBJ1-1; 7 bases are shared with TRBD1. The CDR3 contains 15 residues. Germline CDR1 is SGHAT and CDR2 is FQNNGV. With 4 bases clipped from V and 4 bases from J, the junction kept 9 bases outside the gene matches. The CDR3 bases are TGTGCCAGCAGCTCGTACAGGGGCTCCTTCACTGAAGCTTTCTTT. It specifies CASSSYRGSFTEAFF.

The chain combines TRBV7-2 with TRBJ2-5; a weak D match, TRBD2 (6 bases). Germline V gene lookup returns CDR1 SGHTA and CDR2 FQGNSA. V shed 3 bases and J shed 5 bases, with 19 bases lying between them. This CDR3 contains 16 residues. CDR3 protein: CASSFTPQGGGETQYF. In DNA, the CDR3 is TGTGCCAGCAGCTTCACTCCCCAGGGTGGGGGGGAGACCCAGTACTTC.

The V gene is TRBV7-2, the J gene TRBJ1-1; the match to TRBD1 covers 8 bases. The CDR3 is 17 residues long. CDR1 and CDR2 from the germline V gene are SGHTA and FQGNSA. Germline trimming cut 7 bases from V and 7 bases from J; bases unmatched to any gene: 20. The CDR3 region is CASTFFSLRDRPNEAFF. The DNA for the CDR3 is TGTGCCAGCACCTTCTTCTCCTTGCGGGACAGGCCTAATGAAGCTTTCTTT.

V usage is TRBV29-1 and J usage is TRBJ1-2, with no clear D. Germline V gene sequence: CDR1 SQVTM, CDR2 ANQGSEA. The V gene lost 5 bases and the J gene lost 1 base, with 11 bases spanning the gap. This CDR3 comprises 13 residues. The CDR3 loop is CSVSAGFNYGYTF. As DNA, the CDR3 is TGCAGCGTTTCGGCGGGGTTTAACTATGGCTACACCTTC. Looking up the rest from reference TRBV29-1 and TRBJ1-2 gives the full variable domain: SAVISQKPSRDICQRGTSLTIQCQVDSQVTMMFWYRQQPGQSLTLIATANQGSEATYESGFVIDKFPISRPNLTFSTLTVSNMSPEDSSIYLCSVSAGFNYGYTFGSGTRLTVV.

The chain uses TRBV6-4 and TRBJ2-1; D might be TRBD1 (5 bases). Germline loops: CDR1 MRHNA, CDR2 SNTAGT. Trimming took 0 bases from V and 7 from J, leaving 19 bases between them. The length of the CDR3 is 17 residues. The CDR3 region is CASSDSIWARGRNEQFF. For the CDR3, the DNA is TGTGCCAGCAGTGACTCGATTTGGGCTAGGGGTAGGAATGAGCAGTTCTTC.

The chain employs TRBV12-5 and TRBJ1-1; TRBD1 matches 9 bases. Germline CDR1 and CDR2: LGHNT and FRNRAP. CDR3 length: 16 amino acids. Germline trimming cut 3 bases from V and 4 bases from J; bases unmatched to any gene: 9. The CDR3 region has the DNA TGTGCTAGTGGTTTCGGAAACAGGGGGCGAGGCACTGAAGCTTTCTTT. Its protein is CASGFGNRGRGTEAFF.

The chain links TRBV7-2 to TRBJ2-1, with 8 bases identical to TRBD2. Germline V gene data show CDR1 as SGHTA and CDR2 as FQGNSA. The CDR3 has 16 residues. Unmatched junction bases numbered 2, after V lost 1 base and J lost 0 bases. The CDR3 sequence: CASSLGAGGSYNEQFF. CDR3 in DNA: TGTGCCAGCAGCTTAGGCGCGGGGGGCTCCTACAATGAGCAGTTCTTC.

The V gene is TRBV7-3, the J gene TRBJ2-1; D gene unclear. V was clipped by 2 bases and J by 0 bases, with 14 bases between them. Germline V CDR1 and CDR2: SGHTA, FQGTGA. The CDR3 is made up of 17 amino acids. CDR3 nucleotides: TGTGCCAGCAGCTTATCCCACGTCGTGAGCTCCTACAATGAGCAGTTCTTC. Translation: CASSLSHVVSSYNEQFF.

This chain uses TRBV2 with TRBJ2-2, with 7 bases aligning to TRBD1. Germline-derived CDR1 and CDR2 are SNHLY and FYNNEI. V dropped 6 bases and J dropped 7; count of bases not matched to a gene: 14. The CDR3 has 16 amino acids. CDR3 coding DNA: TGTGCCAGCAGGGTAGGGACAGTCTGGATGGGCGGGGAGCTGTTTTTT. This translates into CASRVGTVWMGGELFF.

V usage is TRBV6-6 and J usage is TRBJ2-5; D is unclear. V was pared by 2 bases and J by 2 bases, with 9 bases between. The CDR3 is 14 amino acids. CDR1 and CDR2 (germline): MNHNY, SVGAGI (reference sequence). DNA for the CDR3: TGTGCCAGCAGTTACGGGTCAGGACAAGAGACCCAGTACTTC. This codes for CASSYGSGQETQYF.

This clone is a singleton in its sample. V is TRBV19 and J is TRBJ2-1, with 8 bases aligning to TRBD2. The CDR3 covers 15 residues. J was trimmed by 12 bases and V by 2 bases; bases with no gene match: 12. CDR1 LNHDA and CDR2 SQIVND come from the germline V gene (reference sequence). The CDR3 coding sequence is TGTGCCAGTAGTATAAAAAGCGGGGGTGGTGTTGGGCAGTTCTTC. This sequence encodes CASSIKSGGGVGQFF.

The V and J genes are TRBV7-3 and TRBJ1-1; D remains unclear. CDR3 size: 13 residues. The germline CDR1 and CDR2 sequences are SGHTA and FQGTGA. V gave up 2 bases and J gave up 3 bases, with 7 bases separating them. This chain's CDR3 is CASSLLSDTEAFF. CDR3 nucleotide sequence: TGTGCCAGCAGCTTACTGTCGGACACTGAAGCTTTCTTT.

This chain connects TRBV7-3 to TRBJ2-3; possible D gene TRBD1, 5 bases. The CDR3 extends over 16 amino acids. The V gene's germline CDR1 is SGHTA and CDR2 FQGTGA. The V and J ends lost 2 bases and 3 bases respectively, with 15 bases between them. In DNA, the CDR3 is TGTGCCAGCAGCTTATTTAACAGGAAACCGACAGATACGCAGTATTTT. Protein: CASSLFNRKPTDTQYF.

V is TRBV7-8 and J is TRBJ1-2, with 7 bases matching TRBD1. V gave up 5 bases and J gave up 2 bases; unmatched junction bases: 11. Looked up from germline, CDR1 is SGHVS and CDR2 is FQNEAQ. The CDR3 loop spans 16 amino acids. The CDR3 reads CASSDPRTGYNYGYTF. The CDR3 nucleotides read TGTGCCAGCAGCGATCCCAGGACAGGATACAACTATGGCTACACCTTC.

This clone is a singleton in its sample. V usage is TRBV7-7 and J usage is TRBJ2-1; TRBD2 aligns across 7 bases. This CDR3 is built from 16 residues. V shed 1 base and J 0 bases; nucleotides not matched to a gene: 3. The germline CDR1 and CDR2 sequences are SSHAT and FNYEAQ (reference sequence). The CDR3 bases are TGTGCCAGCAGCTTAGTTTGGGGGGGCTCCTACAATGAGCAGTTCTTC. Its protein is CASSLVWGGSYNEQFF.

The chain employs TRBV5-4 and TRBJ2-7; TRBD2 matches 9 bases. This CDR3 has 13 amino acids. CDR1 and CDR2 (germline): SGHNT, YYREEE (reference sequence). The V gene end was trimmed by 4 bases and the J gene end by 6 bases; junction bases not matched to a gene: 5. CDR3: CASSDGTSSEQYF. CDR3 nucleotide sequence: TGTGCCAGCAGCGACGGGACTAGCTCCGAGCAGTACTTC.

V gene TRBV19 combines with J gene TRBJ2-1, with TRBD2 identical over 9 bases. The V gene end was trimmed by 6 bases and the J gene end by 5 bases; junction bases not matched to a gene: 5. Per the germline V gene, CDR1 is LNHDA and CDR2 is SQIVND (reference sequence). CDR3 size: 14 residues. The CDR3 DNA reads as TGTGCCAGTAGGCGGGGGGGCCTGGACAATGAGCAGTTCTTC. It yields the protein CASRRGGLDNEQFF.

The CDR3 DNA reads as TGTGCCAGCAGCTCCAATTGGAGCGACAGGGGGCGCGGAGGCTACACCTTC. The encoded protein is CASSSNWSDRGRGGYTF. The chain recombines TRBV11-2 with TRBJ1-2, with 10 bases fitting TRBD1. V trimming: 4 bases; J trimming: 8 bases; junction bases outside the gene matches: 16. The length of the CDR3 is 17 residues. In germline, CDR1 is SGHAT, CDR2 FQNNGV.